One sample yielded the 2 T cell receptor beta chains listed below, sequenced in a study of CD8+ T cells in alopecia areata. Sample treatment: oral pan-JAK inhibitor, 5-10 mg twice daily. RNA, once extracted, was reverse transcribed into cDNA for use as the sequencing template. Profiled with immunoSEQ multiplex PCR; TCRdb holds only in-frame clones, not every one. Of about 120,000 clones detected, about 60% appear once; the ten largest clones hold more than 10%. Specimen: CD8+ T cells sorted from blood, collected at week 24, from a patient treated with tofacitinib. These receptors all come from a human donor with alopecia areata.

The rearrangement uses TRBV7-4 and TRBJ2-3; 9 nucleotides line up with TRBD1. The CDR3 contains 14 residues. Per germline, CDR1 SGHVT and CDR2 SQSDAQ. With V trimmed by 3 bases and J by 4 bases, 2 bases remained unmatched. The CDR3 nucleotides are TGTGCCAGCAGCTTTACAGGGGGCCCAGATACGCAGTATTTT. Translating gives CASSFTGGPDTQYF.

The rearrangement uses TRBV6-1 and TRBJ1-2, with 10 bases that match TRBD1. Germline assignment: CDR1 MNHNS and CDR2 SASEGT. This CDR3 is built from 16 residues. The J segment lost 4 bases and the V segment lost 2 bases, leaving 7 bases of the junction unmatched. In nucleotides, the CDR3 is TGTGCCAGCAGTGAATTGCAGGGACAGGGGAGCTATGGCTACACCTTC. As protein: CASSELQGQGSYGYTF.